A selection of T cell receptor beta chains follows, all from one sample in a study of human T cells and chemical hapten exposure. TCRdb reprocessed the RACE reads via MiXCR and lists one record per CDR3 protein. Among more than 85,000 distinct CDR3 sequences listed, around 34% were seen once. Sequenced material: whole blood, taken in connection with sensitization to the hapten diphenylcyclopropenone (DPC). The receptors originated from a man aged 40-50 years with alopecia areata. Some clones in this sample may be carry-over from other donors' samples. Each CDR3 is given with its conserved first and last residue. A D gene is named only where the DNA matches it firmly. Size tells how often a clone was seen (once, few, many) or the class of an expanded clone, and some rows leave it out.

D	size	J	V	CDR3	DNA
TRBD2	few	TRBJ2-2	TRBV7-2	CASSSTSGDTGELFF	TGTGCCAGCAGCTCAACTAGCGGTGATACCGGGGAGCTGTTTTTT
NA	few	TRBJ2-7	TRBV20-1	CSARGQYEQYF	TGCAGTGCTAGAGGACAGTACGAGCAGTACTTC
NA	NA	TRBJ2-7	TRBV28	CASSKTQGRYEQYF	TGTGCCAGCAGCAAAACACAGGGACGCTACGAGCAGTACTTC
NA	few	TRBJ2-7	TRBV28	CASSLTQGPTRQYEQYF	TGTGCCAGCAGTTTAACCCAGGGGCCCACTCGACAATACGAGCAGTACTTC
NA	few	TRBJ2-7	TRBV20-1	CSARDRSAGHSYEQYF	TGCAGTGCTAGAGATCGGTCAGCGGGCCACTCCTACGAGCAGTACTTC
TRBD2	NA	TRBJ2-5	TRBV6-5	CASKTGTSGRGRGETQYF	TGTGCCAGCAAAACCGGGACTAGCGGGAGGGGGAGAGGGGAGACCCAGTACTTC
NA	few	TRBJ2-1	TRBV29-1	CSVLSPPYEQFF	TGCAGCGTTCTCTCACCCCCCTATGAGCAGTTCTTC
NA	NA	TRBJ2-7	TRBV20-1	CSALSRDAVYEQYF	TGCAGTGCTTTAAGCAGGGATGCTGTCTACGAGCAGTACTTC
NA	few	TRBJ1-5	TRBV7-8	CASSLARGSETQHF	TGTGCCAGCAGCTTAGCGAGGGGATCGGAGACCCAGCATTTT
TRBD2	NA	TRBJ2-7	TRBV20-1	CSAQPGTSGYEQYF	TGCAGTGCCCAGCCCGGGACTAGCGGATACGAGCAGTACTTC
TRBD1	many	TRBJ1-2	TRBV18	CASSPRDRDGYTF	TGTGCCAGCTCACCAAGGGACAGGGATGGCTACACCTTC
TRBD2	NA	TRBJ2-3	TRBV7-2	CASSEGIAGGTDTQYF	TGTGCCAGCAGCGAAGGCATAGCGGGAGGCACAGATACGCAGTATTTT
TRBD1	few	TRBJ2-7	TRBV29-1	CSAVRGTGGTYEQYF	TGCAGCGCCGTGAGAGGGACAGGGGGAACCTACGAGCAGTACTTC
TRBD2	NA	TRBJ2-3	TRBV6-5	CASSYISSGYSTDTQYF	TGTGCCAGCAGTTACATTTCTAGCGGGTATAGCACAGATACGCAGTATTTT
TRBD2	few	TRBJ2-2	TRBV7-2	CASSSQAPSGTNTGELFF	TGTGCCAGCAGCTCCCAAGCTCCTAGCGGGACGAACACCGGGGAGCTGTTTTTT
NA	few	TRBJ2-3	TRBV25-1	CASSGSGASTDTQYF	TGTGCCAGCAGTGGTAGCGGAGCTAGCACAGATACGCAGTATTTT
NA	once	TRBJ2-1	TRBV7-8	CASSWLMGLLTNEQFF	TGTGCCAGCAGTTGGTTAATGGGACTCCTAACCAATGAGCAGTTCTTC
NA	few	TRBJ2-3	TRBV5-6	CASSFRNTDTQYF	TGTGCCAGCAGCTTCCGAAACACAGATACGCAGTATTTT
TRBD2	NA	TRBJ2-7	TRBV4-2	CASSLPGLAGHEQYF	TGTGCCAGCAGCCTTCCGGGACTAGCGGGTCACGAGCAGTACTTC
TRBD2	NA	TRBJ2-3	TRBV14	CASSQTVAGPGADTQYF	TGTGCCAGCAGCCAAACAGTAGCGGGACCCGGGGCAGATACGCAGTATTTT
NA	NA	TRBJ2-1	TRBV11-2	CASRSRRGISVFGEQFF	TGTGCCAGCAGGTCTAGGCGGGGAATTTCTGTATTTGGTGAGCAGTTCTTC
TRBD2	NA	TRBJ2-3	TRBV28	CASSLWSGTTRGEDTQYF	TGTGCCAGCAGTTTATGGTCAGGGACTACCCGGGGAGAGGATACGCAGTATTTT
TRBD1	few	TRBJ1-5	TRBV20-1	CSAPSGTGINQPQHF	TGCAGTGCTCCCTCCGGGACAGGGATCAATCAGCCCCAGCATTTT
NA	NA	TRBJ2-1	TRBV2	CASSVLSYNEQFF	TGTGCCAGCAGTGTGCTTTCCTACAATGAGCAGTTCTTC
NA	NA	TRBJ1-1	TRBV29-1	CSVEGAAAEAFF	TGCAGCGTTGAAGGGGCAGCCGCTGAAGCTTTCTTT
NA	few	TRBJ2-7	TRBV6-2/TRBV6-3	CASSYSGSLEQYF	TGTGCCAGCAGTTACTCAGGCAGCCTGGAGCAGTACTTC
NA	few	TRBJ1-6	TRBV18	CASSSGQLGSPLHF	TGTGCCAGCTCAAGCGGACAGTTAGGTTCACCCCTCCACTTT
TRBD1	NA	TRBJ1-1	TRBV28	CASTSPDRGLITEAFF	TGTGCCAGCACCTCCCCCGACAGGGGGCTTATCACTGAAGCTTTCTTT
TRBD2	NA	TRBJ2-3	TRBV20-1	CSAEVTSGRADTQYF	TGCAGTGCAGAAGTGACTAGCGGGCGGGCAGATACGCAGTATTTT
NA	NA	TRBJ2-2	TRBV24-1	CATSDAASQGTGELFF	TGTGCCACCAGTGATGCGGCTAGCCAAGGCACCGGGGAGCTGTTTTTT
TRBD2	few	TRBJ2-3	TRBV20-1	CSAPLAGGADTQYF	TGCAGTGCCCCACTAGCGGGAGGGGCAGATACGCAGTATTTT
NA	few	TRBJ1-4	TRBV29-1	CSVEAGGDEKLFF	TGCAGCGTTGAAGCTGGGGGGGACGAAAAACTGTTTTTT
TRBD2	NA	TRBJ2-3	TRBV5-5	CASILAGAQTFRTDTQYF	TGTGCCAGCATATTAGCGGGAGCGCAAACCTTCCGCACAGATACGCAGTATTTT
NA	NA	TRBJ1-1	TRBV6-5	CASSYSTRMNTEAFF	TGTGCCAGCAGTTACTCGACACGGATGAACACTGAAGCTTTCTTT
NA	NA	TRBJ2-7	TRBV16	CASSQSGSAVYEQYF	TGTGCCAGCAGCCAATCGGGTAGTGCAGTTTACGAGCAGTACTTC
TRBD2	NA	TRBJ2-3	TRBV4-3	CASSQSTSGSTDTQYF	TGCGCCAGCAGCCAGTCAACTAGCGGGAGCACAGATACGCAGTATTTT
NA	few	TRBJ2-5	TRBV12-3/TRBV12-4	CASSRTETQYF	TGTGCCAGCAGTCGGACGGAGACCCAGTACTTC
TRBD2	NA	TRBJ2-1	TRBV7-9	CASSLFLAASYNEQFF	TGTGCCAGCAGCTTATTTCTAGCGGCCTCCTACAATGAGCAGTTCTTC
TRBD1	NA	TRBJ2-1	TRBV6-2/TRBV6-3	CASSAGQGSNEQFF	TGTGCCAGCAGTGCGGGACAGGGGTCGAATGAGCAGTTCTTC
TRBD1	NA	TRBJ1-5	TRBV24-1	CATSDTGAGQPQHF	TGTGCCACCAGTGATACAGGGGCGGGTCAGCCCCAGCATTTT
NA	NA	TRBJ1-4	TRBV2	CASSRDGGATNEKLFF	TGTGCCAGCTCTCGGGATGGAGGGGCAACTAATGAAAAACTGTTTTTT
NA	few	TRBJ2-1	TRBV29-1	CSVVRSGPGNEQFF	TGCAGCGTTGTACGGAGCGGCCCCGGGAATGAGCAGTTCTTC
TRBD2	few	TRBJ2-7	TRBV5-1	CASSLVASGPTYEQYF	TGCGCCAGCAGCTTGGTGGCTAGCGGGCCAACCTACGAGCAGTACTTC
TRBD1	NA	TRBJ1-2	TRBV12-3/TRBV12-4	CASSLWGQGGYYGYTF	TGTGCCAGCAGTTTATGGGGACAGGGGGGATACTATGGCTACACCTTC
TRBD2	few	TRBJ2-1	TRBV5-1	CASSLGTSGMFDEQFF	TGCGCCAGCAGCTTGGGGACTAGCGGGATGTTCGATGAGCAGTTCTTC
TRBD2	NA	TRBJ2-3	TRBV20-1	CSARVPGGADTQYF	TGCAGTGCTAGAGTACCGGGAGGCGCGGATACGCAGTATTTT
TRBD1	few	TRBJ1-1	TRBV29-1	CSVIGGSGEAFF	TGCAGCGTTATAGGGGGCTCCGGTGAAGCTTTCTTT
NA	few	TRBJ2-3	TRBV29-1	CSVEGQGGTDTQYF	TGCAGCGTTGAAGGCCAGGGGGGTACAGATACGCAGTATTTT
NA	NA	TRBJ2-1	TRBV4-1	CASTSDSSYNEQFF	TGCGCCAGCACCTCGGATAGCTCCTACAATGAGCAGTTCTTC
TRBD1	few	TRBJ2-7	TRBV18	CASSPGTGVHEQYF	TGTGCCAGCTCACCAGGGACAGGGGTCCACGAGCAGTACTTC